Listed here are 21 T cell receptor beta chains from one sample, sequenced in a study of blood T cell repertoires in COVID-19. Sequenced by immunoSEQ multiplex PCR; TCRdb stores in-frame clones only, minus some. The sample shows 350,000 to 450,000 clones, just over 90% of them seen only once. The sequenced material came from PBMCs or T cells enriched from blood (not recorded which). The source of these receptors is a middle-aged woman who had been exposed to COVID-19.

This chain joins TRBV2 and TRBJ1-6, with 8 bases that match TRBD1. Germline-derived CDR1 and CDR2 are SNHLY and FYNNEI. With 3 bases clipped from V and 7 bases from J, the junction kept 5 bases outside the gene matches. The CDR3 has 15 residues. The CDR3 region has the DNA TGTGCCAGCAGTGATAGGCAGGGGGCAAATTCACCCCTCCACTTT. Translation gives CASSDRQGANSPLHF.

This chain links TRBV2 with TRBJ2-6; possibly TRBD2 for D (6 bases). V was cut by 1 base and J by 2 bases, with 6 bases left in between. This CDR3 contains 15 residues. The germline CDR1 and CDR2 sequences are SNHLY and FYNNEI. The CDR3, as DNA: TGTGCCAGCAGTGAAGGGGGGGCTGGGGCCAACGTCCTGACTTTC. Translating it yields CASSEGGAGANVLTF.

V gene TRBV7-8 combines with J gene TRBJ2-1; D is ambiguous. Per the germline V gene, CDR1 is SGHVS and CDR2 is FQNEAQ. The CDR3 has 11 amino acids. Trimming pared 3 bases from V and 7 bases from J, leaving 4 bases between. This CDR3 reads CASSFGNEQFF. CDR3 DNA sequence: TGTGCCAGCAGCTTCGGGAATGAGCAGTTCTTC.

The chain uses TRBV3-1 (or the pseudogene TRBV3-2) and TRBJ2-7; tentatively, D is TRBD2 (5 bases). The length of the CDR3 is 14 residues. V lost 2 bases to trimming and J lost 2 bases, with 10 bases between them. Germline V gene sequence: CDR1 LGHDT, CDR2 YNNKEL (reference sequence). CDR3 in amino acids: CASSQRTETYEQYF. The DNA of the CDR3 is TGTGCCAGCAGCCAAAGGACTGAAACCTACGAGCAGTACTTC.

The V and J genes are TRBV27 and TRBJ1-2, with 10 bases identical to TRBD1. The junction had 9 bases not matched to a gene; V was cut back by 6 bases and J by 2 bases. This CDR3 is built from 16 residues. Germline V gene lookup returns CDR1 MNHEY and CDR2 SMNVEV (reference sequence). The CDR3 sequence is CASRSRQGAVNYGYTF. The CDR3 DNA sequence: TGTGCCAGCAGAAGCCGACAGGGGGCGGTCAACTATGGCTACACCTTC.

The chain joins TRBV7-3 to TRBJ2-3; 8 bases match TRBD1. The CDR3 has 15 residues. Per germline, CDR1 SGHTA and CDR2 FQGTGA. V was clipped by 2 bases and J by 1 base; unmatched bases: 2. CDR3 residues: CASSLQGAGTDTQYF. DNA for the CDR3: TGTGCCAGCAGCTTACAGGGGGCGGGCACAGATACGCAGTATTTT.

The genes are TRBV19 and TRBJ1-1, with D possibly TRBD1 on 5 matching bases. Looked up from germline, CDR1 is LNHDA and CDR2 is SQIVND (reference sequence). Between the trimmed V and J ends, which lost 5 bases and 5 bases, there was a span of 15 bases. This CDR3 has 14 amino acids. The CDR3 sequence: CASSLQVSGTEAFF. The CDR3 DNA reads TGTGCCAGTAGTCTACAGGTAAGCGGGACTGAAGCTTTCTTT. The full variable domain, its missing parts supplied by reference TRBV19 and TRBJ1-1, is DGGITQSPKYLFRKEGQNVTLSCEQNLNHDAMYWYRQDPGQGLRLIYYSQIVNDFQKGDIAEGYSVSREKKESFPLTVTSAQKNPTAFYLCASSLQVSGTEAFFGQGTRLTVV.

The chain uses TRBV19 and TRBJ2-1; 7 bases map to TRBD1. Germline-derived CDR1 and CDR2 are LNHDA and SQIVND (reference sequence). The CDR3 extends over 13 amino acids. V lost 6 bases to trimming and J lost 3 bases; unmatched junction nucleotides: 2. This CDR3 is CASRRDSYNEQFF. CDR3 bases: TGTGCCAGTAGGAGGGACAGCTACAATGAGCAGTTCTTC.

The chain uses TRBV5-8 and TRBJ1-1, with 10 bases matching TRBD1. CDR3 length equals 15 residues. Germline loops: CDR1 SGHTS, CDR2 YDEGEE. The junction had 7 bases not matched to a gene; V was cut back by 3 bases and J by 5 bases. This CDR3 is CASSSRQGAGTEAFF. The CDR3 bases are TGTGCCAGCAGCTCCCGACAGGGGGCTGGGACTGAAGCTTTCTTT. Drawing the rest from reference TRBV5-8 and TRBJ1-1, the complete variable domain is EAGVTQSPTHLIKTRGQQATLRCSPISGHTSVYWYQQALGLGLQFLLWYDEGEERNRGNFPPRFSGRQFPNYSSELNVNALELEDSALYLCASSSRQGAGTEAFFGQGTRLTVV.

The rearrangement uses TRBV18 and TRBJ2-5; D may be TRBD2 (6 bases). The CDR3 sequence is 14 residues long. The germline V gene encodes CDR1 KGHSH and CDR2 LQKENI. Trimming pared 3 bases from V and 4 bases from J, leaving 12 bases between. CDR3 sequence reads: CASSPSGGGETQYF. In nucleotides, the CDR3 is TGTGCCAGCTCACCTTCCGGGGGAGGAGAGACCCAGTACTTC.

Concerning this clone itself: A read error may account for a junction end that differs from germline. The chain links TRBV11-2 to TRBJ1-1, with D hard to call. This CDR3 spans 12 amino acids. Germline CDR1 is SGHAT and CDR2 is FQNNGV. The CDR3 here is CASSLDTTGAFF. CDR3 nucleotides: TGTGCTAGCAGCTTAGACACCACTGGAGCTTTCTTT.

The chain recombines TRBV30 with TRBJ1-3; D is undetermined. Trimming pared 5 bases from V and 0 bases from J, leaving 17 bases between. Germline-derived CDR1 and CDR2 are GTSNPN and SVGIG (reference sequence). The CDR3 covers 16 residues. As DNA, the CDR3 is TGTGCCTGGGTCAAGAGCCAGGTCAACTCTGGAAACACCATATATTTT. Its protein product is CAWVKSQVNSGNTIYF. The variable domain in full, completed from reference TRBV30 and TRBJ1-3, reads SQTIHQWPATLVQPVGSPLSLECTVEGTSNPNLYWYRQAAGRGLQLLFYSVGIGQISSEVPQNLSASRPQDRQFILSSKKLLLSDSGFYLCAWVKSQVNSGNTIYFGEGSWLTVV.

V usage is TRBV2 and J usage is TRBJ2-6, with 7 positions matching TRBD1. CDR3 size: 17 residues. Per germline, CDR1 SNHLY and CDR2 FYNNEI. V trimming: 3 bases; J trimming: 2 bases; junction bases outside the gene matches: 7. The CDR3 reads CASSERQGIPGANVLTF. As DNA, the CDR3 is TGTGCCAGCAGTGAGAGACAGGGAATCCCTGGGGCCAACGTCCTGACTTTC.

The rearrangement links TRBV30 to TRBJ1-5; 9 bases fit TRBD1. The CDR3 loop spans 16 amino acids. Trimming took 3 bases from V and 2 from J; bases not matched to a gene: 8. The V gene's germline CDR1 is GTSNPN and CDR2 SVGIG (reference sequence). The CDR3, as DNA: TGTGCCTGGAGCTCCGACAGGGGGTTGGGCAATCAGCCCCAGCATTTT. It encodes CAWSSDRGLGNQPQHF.

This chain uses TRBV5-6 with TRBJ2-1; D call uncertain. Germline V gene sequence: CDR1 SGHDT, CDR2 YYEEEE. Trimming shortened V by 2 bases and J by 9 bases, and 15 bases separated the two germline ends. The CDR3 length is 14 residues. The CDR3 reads CASSFFPRVREQFF. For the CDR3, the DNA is TGTGCCAGCAGCTTTTTCCCCCGGGTCCGTGAGCAGTTCTTC.

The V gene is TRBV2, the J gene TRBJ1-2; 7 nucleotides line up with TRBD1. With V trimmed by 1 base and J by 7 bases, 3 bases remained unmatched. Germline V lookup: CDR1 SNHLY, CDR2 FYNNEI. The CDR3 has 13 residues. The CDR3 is CASSEGGGFGYTF. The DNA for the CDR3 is TGTGCCAGCAGTGAAGGAGGGGGCTTTGGCTACACCTTC.

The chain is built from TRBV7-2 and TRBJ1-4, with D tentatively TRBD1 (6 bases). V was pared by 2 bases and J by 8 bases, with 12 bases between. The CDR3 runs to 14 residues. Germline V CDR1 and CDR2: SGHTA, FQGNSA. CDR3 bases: TGTGCCAGCAGCTTACAGGGGAGTGGCGAAAAACTGTTTTTT. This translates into CASSLQGSGEKLFF.

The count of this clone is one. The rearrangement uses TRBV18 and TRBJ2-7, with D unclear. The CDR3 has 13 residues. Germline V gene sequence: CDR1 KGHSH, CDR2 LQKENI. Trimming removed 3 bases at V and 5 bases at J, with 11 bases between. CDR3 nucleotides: TGTGCCAGCTCACCCGGCCTAGAGAACGAGCAGTACTTC. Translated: CASSPGLENEQYF.

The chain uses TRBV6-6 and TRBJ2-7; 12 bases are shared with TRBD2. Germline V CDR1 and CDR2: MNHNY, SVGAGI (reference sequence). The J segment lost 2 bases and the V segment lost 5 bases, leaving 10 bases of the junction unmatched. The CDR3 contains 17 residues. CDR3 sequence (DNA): TGTGCCAGCAGTCCTAGACTAGCGGGAGTGGGCGCCTACGAGCAGTACTTC. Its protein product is CASSPRLAGVGAYEQYF.

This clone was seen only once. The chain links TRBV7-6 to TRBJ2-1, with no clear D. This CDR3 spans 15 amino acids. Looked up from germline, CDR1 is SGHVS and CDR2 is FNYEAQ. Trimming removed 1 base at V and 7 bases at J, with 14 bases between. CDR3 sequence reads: CASSLGPRLRNEQFF. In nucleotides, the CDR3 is TGTGCCAGCAGCTTAGGTCCTAGATTGAGGAATGAGCAGTTCTTC.

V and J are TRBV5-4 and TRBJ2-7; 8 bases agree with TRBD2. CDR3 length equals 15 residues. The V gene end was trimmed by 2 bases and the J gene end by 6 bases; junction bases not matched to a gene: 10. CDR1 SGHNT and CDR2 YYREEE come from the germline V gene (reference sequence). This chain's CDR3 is CASSFGLAFQSEQYF. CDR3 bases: TGTGCCAGCAGCTTCGGACTAGCCTTTCAGAGCGAGCAGTACTTC.